This is a list of T cell receptor beta chains from one sample in a study of OX40 agonist ivuxolimab in advanced cancers. The protocol was immunoSEQ multiplex PCR, while the TCRdb copy is restricted to in-frame clones and leaves out a portion. The repertoire holds tens of thousands of clones, with approximately 90% as singletons. The sequencing used CD4+ or CD8+ T cells sorted from blood, collected in a trial of the OX40 agonist ivuxolimab. Receptors originate from an adult with an advanced solid tumor such as melanoma, head and neck, liver or kidney cancer. CDR3s include the opening cysteine and the closing phenylalanine or tryptophan. A D gene is named only where the DNA matches it firmly. Rows may omit the clone size; those that give it use once, few, many or a size class.

j_gene | abundance | d_gene | v_gene | CDR3aa | CDR3nt
TRBJ2-4 | . | TRBD1 | TRBV4-3 | CASSPTGDIQYF | TGCGCCAGCAGCCCGACAGGGGACATTCAGTACTTC
TRBJ1-1 | . | TRBD1 | TRBV5-1 | CASSVGQGGLSTEAFF | TGCGCCAGCAGCGTGGGACAGGGAGGCTTGAGCACTGAAGCTTTCTTT
TRBJ1-5 | . | . | TRBV6-1 | CASGPRGNNQPQHF | TGTGCCAGCGGACCCAGGGGTAATAATCAGCCCCAGCATTTT
TRBJ2-3 | . | TRBD1 | TRBV18 | CASSVQDRANTQYF | TGTGCCAGCTCAGTCCAAGACAGGGCAAATACGCAGTATTTT
TRBJ1-4 | . | . | TRBV5-5 | CASSLAATNEKLFF | TGTGCCAGCAGCTTGGCTGCAACTAATGAAAAACTGTTTTTT
TRBJ1-1 | . | . | TRBV6-5 | CASSSTSMNTEAFF | TGTGCCAGCAGTTCGACAAGCATGAACACTGAAGCTTTCTTT
TRBJ2-7 | . | TRBD2 | TRBV6-5 | CASSVTSGGPYEQYF | TGTGCCAGCAGTGTGACTAGCGGGGGCCCCTACGAGCAGTACTTC
TRBJ1-2 | . | . | TRBV10-3 | CAISPEDYGYTF | TGTGCCATCAGCCCAGAAGACTATGGCTACACCTTC
TRBJ2-1 | . | . | TRBV7-9 | CASSRRDEQFF | TGTGCCAGCAGCCGAAGGGATGAGCAGTTCTTC
TRBJ2-5 | . | . | TRBV6-1 | CASSERGVGETQYF | TGTGCCAGCAGCGAGAGGGGGGTGGGGGAGACCCAGTACTTC
TRBJ2-7 | . | . | TRBV11-2 | CASSLVWARGGPEQYF | TGTGCCAGCAGCTTAGTTTGGGCCAGGGGAGGGCCCGAGCAGTACTTC
TRBJ1-3 | . | . | TRBV5-1 | CASSLDGRRRNTIYF | TGCGCCAGCAGCTTGGACGGCCGAAGAAGGAACACCATATATTTT
TRBJ2-1 | once | . | TRBV7-3 | CASSFGPTNEQFF | TGTGCCAGCAGTTTTGGACCCACCAATGAGCAGTTCTTC
TRBJ2-7 | . | . | TRBV5-6 | CASSLNTYEQYF | TGTGCCAGCAGCTTGAATACCTACGAGCAGTACTTC
TRBJ2-5 | . | TRBD2 | TRBV14 | CASSPNRTSKQTQYF | TGTGCCAGCAGCCCCAACAGGACTAGCAAACAGACCCAGTACTTC
TRBJ2-7 | . | TRBD1 | TRBV28 | CASSFRQGAVYEQYF | TGTGCCAGCAGTTTCCGACAGGGGGCCGTCTACGAGCAGTACTTC
TRBJ2-3 | . | TRBD2 | TRBV9 | CASSVGGGFTDTQYF | TGTGCCAGCAGCGTCGGGGGGGGGTTCACAGATACGCAGTATTTT
TRBJ2-7 | . | TRBD1 | TRBV28 | CASRRGPSGTGSYEQYF | TGTGCCAGCAGGCGAGGCCCGTCCGGGACAGGGAGCTACGAGCAGTACTTC
TRBJ1-2 | . | TRBD1 | TRBV4-3 | CASSQVLGQGDSNYGYTF | TGCGCCAGCAGCCAAGTTTTAGGACAGGGAGATAGTAACTATGGCTACACCTTC
TRBJ2-6 | . | . | TRBV27 | CASSFWGAGANVLTF | TGTGCCAGCAGTTTTTGGGGGGCTGGGGCCAACGTCCTGACTTTC